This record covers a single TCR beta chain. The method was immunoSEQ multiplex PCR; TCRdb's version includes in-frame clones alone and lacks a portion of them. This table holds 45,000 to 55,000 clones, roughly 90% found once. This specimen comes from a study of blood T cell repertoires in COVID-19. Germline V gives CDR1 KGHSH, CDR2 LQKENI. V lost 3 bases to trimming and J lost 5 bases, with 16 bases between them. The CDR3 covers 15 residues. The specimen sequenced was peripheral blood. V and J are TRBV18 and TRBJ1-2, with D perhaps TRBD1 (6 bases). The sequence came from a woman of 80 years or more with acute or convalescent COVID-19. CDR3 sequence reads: CASSPSAVGAYGYTF. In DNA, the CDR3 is TGTGCCAGCTCACCGTCGGCAGTGGGGGCGTATGGCTACACCTTC.